A selection of T cell receptor beta chains follows, all from one sample in a study of T cells in Graves' hyperthyroidism and ophthalmopathy. TCRdb called the multiplex PCR reads again in MiXCR, with one record for every CDR3 protein. This table holds around 420,000 distinct CDR3 sequences, 15% to 18% found once. Specimen: blood. The origin of the receptors is a woman between 18 and 29 years old with Graves' hyperthyroidism. CDR3s leave out the opening cysteine and the closing phenylalanine or tryptophan.

CDR3aa	v_gene	j_gene
ASSFMDFPYEQY	TRBV27	TRBJ2-7
SVERNGNTIY	TRBV29-1	TRBJ1-3
AWSHGPNGGTEAF	TRBV30	TRBJ1-1
ASRPLDSSYEQY	TRBV25-1	TRBJ2-7
ASSPRQGAPEAF	TRBV5-4	TRBJ1-1
ATSSTPGARAVSPLH	TRBV15	TRBJ1-6
ASSSDQGDNSPLH	TRBV7-8	TRBJ1-6
ASSFPTGEKLF	TRBV28	TRBJ1-4
ASRHTDRQGRDSPLH	TRBV19	TRBJ1-6
SARDQTGVPSYEQY	TRBV20-1	TRBJ2-7
ASSFDVGNGNQPQH	TRBV7-2	TRBJ1-5
ASSLGRGGYEQY	TRBV19	TRBJ2-7
SAREGPVRETQY	TRBV20-1	TRBJ2-5
SARGGRHEKLF	TRBV20-1	TRBJ1-4
ASRDLLNEQF	TRBV2	TRBJ2-1
ASSSTGPPYEQY	TRBV7-6	TRBJ2-7
ASSGGQGIGNTIY	TRBV9	TRBJ1-3
ASSLDGWREAF	TRBV7-2	TRBJ1-1
AGSGDVVASPSYEQY	TRBV6-2/TRBV6-3	TRBJ2-7
ASSALSGQLSYEQY	TRBV6-1	TRBJ2-7
ASSQGQAGAGDTQY	TRBV4-1	TRBJ2-3
SVERLTSDYEQF	TRBV29-1	TRBJ2-1
ASSLAGLAGRRY	TRBV12-3/TRBV12-4	TRBJ2-3
SVEAGEGQETQY	TRBV29-1	TRBJ2-5
ASSIEVAGGPQQF	TRBV19	TRBJ2-1
ASSSRAGRETQY	TRBV11-2	TRBJ2-5
ASRAGEGTEAF	TRBV12-3/TRBV12-4	TRBJ1-1
ASSYFGTSASGANVLT	TRBV6-5	TRBJ2-6
SATFREGAGELF	TRBV20-1	TRBJ2-2
ASSEAVQNLGDEQY	TRBV6-1	TRBJ2-7
ASTVGQGDYEQY	TRBV28	TRBJ2-7
ASSADRGSNQPQH	TRBV12-3/TRBV12-4	TRBJ1-5
SGNKNNEQF	TRBV29-1	TRBJ2-1
SARPGPGNTIY	TRBV20-1	TRBJ1-3
ASSSRQGSYNEQF	TRBV12-3/TRBV12-4	TRBJ2-1
ASTQGGANGYT	TRBV28	TRBJ1-2
ASSYYDPEGSYEQY	TRBV19	TRBJ2-7
ASSQGPNTEAF	TRBV3-1	TRBJ1-1
ASSPEDSGNTIY	TRBV5-1	TRBJ1-3
ASSYPDRNGYT	TRBV6-6	TRBJ1-2